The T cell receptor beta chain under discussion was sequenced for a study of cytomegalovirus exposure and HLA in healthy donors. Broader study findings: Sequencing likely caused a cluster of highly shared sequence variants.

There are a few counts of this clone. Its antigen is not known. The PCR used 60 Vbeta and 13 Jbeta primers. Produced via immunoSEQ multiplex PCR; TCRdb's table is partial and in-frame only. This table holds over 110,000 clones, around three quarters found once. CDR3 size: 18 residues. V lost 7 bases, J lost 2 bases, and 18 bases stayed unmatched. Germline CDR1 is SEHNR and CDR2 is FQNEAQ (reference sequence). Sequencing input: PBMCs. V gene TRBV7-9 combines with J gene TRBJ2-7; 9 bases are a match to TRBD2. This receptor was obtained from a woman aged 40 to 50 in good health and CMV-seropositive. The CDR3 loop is CASTGEQAPSGATYEQYF. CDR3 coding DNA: TGTGCCAGCACCGGAGAACAGGCTCCTAGCGGGGCTACCTACGAGCAGTACTTC.